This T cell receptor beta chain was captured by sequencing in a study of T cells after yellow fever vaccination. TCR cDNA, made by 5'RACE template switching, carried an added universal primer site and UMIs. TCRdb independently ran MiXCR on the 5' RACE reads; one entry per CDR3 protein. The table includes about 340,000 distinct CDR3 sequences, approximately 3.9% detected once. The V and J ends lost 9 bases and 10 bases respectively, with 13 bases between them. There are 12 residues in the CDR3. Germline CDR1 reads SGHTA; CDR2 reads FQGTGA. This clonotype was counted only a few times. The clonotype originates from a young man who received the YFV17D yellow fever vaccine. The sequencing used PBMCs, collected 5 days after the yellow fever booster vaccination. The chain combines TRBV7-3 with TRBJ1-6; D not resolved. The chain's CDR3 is CASPQKVSPLHF. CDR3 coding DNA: TGTGCCAGTCCACAGAAAGTATCACCCCTCCACTTT.